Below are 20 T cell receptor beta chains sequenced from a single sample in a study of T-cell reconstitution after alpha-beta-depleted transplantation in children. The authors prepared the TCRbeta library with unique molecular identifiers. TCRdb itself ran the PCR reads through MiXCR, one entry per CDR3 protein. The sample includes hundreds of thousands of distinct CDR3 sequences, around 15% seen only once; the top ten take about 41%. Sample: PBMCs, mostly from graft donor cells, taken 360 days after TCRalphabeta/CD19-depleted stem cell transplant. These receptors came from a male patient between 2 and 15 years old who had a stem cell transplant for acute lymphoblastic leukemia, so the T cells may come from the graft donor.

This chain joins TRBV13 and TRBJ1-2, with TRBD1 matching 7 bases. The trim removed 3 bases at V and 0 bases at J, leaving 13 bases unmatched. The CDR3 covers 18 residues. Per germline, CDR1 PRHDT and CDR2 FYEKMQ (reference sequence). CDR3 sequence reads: CASSFRSEQGRANYGYTF. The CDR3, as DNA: TGTGCCAGCAGCTTTCGATCGGAACAGGGGAGGGCTAACTATGGCTACACCTTC.

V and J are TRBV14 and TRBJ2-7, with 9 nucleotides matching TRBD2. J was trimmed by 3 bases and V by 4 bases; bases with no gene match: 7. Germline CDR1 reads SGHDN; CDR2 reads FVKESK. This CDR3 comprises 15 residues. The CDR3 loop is CASSLASGTLYEQYF. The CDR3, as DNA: TGTGCCAGCAGCCTGGCTAGCGGGACCCTCTACGAGCAGTACTTC.

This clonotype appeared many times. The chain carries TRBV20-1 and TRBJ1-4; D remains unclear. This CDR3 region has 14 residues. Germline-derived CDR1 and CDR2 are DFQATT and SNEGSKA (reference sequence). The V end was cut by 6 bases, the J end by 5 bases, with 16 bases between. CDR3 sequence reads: CSAAPPGRNEKLFF. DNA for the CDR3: TGCAGTGCCGCCCCCCCGGGTAGGAATGAAAAACTGTTTTTT.

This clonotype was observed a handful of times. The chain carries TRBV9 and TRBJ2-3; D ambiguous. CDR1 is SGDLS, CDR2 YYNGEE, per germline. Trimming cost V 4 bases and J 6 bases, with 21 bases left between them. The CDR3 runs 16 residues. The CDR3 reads CASSSSGWATSDTQYF. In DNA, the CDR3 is TGTGCCAGCAGCTCGTCCGGGTGGGCCACCTCGGATACGCAGTATTTT.

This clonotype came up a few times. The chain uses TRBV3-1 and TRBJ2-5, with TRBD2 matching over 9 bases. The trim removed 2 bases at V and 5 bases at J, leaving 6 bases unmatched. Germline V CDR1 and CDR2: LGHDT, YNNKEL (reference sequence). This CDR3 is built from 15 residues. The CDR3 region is CASSQMREGQETQYF. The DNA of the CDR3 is TGTGCCAGCAGCCAAATGCGGGAGGGCCAGGAGACCCAGTACTTC.

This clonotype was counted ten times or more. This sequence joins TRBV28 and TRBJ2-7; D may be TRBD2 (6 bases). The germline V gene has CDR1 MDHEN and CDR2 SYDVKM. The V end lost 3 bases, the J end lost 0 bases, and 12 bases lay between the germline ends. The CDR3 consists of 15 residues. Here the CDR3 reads CASSFAGGVSYEQYF. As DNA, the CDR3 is TGTGCCAGCAGTTTTGCTGGCGGGGTCTCCTACGAGCAGTACTTC.

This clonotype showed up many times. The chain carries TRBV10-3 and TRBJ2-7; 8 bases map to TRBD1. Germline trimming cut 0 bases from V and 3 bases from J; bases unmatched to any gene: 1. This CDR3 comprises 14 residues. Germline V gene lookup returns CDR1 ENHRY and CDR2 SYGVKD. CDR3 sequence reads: CAISESGTGYEQYF. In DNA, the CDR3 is TGTGCCATCAGTGAGTCGGGGACAGGCTACGAGCAGTACTTC.

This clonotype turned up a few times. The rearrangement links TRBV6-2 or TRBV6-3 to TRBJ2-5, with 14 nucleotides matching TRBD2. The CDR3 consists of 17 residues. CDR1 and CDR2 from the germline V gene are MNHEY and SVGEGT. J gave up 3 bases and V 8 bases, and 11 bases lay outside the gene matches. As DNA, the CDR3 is TGTGCCAGCCGACGACTAGCGGGAGGGCCCTCGAAAGAGACCCAGTACTTC. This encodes CASRRLAGGPSKETQYF.

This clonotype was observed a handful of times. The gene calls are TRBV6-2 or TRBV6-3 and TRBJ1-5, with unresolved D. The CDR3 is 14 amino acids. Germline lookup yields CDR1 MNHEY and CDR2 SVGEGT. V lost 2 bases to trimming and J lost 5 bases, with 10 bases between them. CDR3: CASSYPQAHQPQHF. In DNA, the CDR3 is TGTGCCAGCAGTTACCCGCAGGCCCATCAGCCCCAGCATTTT.

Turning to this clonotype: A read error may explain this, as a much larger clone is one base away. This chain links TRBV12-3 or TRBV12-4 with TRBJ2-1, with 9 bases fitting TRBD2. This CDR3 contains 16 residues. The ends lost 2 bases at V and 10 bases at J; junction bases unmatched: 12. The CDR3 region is CASSLRVAGGPREQFF. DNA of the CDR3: TGTGCCAGCAGTTTACGGGTCGCGGGAGGGCCAAGGGAGCAGTTCTTC.

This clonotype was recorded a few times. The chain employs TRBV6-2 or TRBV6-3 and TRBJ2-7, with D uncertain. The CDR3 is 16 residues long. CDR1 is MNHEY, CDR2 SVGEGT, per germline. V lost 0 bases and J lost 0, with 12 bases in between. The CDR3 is CASSYSSVVFSYEQYF. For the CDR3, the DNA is TGTGCCAGCAGTTACTCGTCTGTCGTTTTCTCCTACGAGCAGTACTTC.

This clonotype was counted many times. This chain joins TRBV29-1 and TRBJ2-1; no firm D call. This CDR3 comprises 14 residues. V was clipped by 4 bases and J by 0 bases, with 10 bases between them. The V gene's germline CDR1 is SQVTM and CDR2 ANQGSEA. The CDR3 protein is CSVVRIRSYNEQFF. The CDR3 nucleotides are TGCAGCGTTGTAAGGATCCGCTCCTACAATGAGCAGTTCTTC.

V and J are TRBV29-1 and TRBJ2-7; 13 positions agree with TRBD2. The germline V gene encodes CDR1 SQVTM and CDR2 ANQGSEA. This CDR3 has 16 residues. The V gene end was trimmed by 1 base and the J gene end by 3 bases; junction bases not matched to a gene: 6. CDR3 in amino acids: CSVEGTSGSKLYEQYF. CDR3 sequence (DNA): TGCAGCGTTGAAGGGACTAGCGGGAGCAAGCTCTACGAGCAGTACTTC.

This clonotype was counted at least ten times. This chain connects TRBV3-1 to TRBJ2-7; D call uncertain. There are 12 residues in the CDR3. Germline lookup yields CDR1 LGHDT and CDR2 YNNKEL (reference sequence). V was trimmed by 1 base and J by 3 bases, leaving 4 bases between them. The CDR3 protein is CASSQGDYEQYF. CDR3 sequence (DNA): TGTGCCAGCAGCCAAGGAGACTACGAGCAGTACTTC.

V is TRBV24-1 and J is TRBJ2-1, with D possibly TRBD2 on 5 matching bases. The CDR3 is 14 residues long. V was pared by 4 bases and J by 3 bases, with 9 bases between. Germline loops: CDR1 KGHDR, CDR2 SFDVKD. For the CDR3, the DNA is TGTGCCACCAGTGAAGCGGTGCACTACAATGAGCAGTTCTTC. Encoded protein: CATSEAVHYNEQFF.

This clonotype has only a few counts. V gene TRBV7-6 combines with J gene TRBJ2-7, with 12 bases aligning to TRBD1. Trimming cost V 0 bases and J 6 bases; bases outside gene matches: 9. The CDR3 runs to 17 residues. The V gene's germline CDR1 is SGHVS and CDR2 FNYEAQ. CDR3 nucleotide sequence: TGTGCCAGCAGCTTAGCAAGGCCGGGACAGGGGGCTGTCGAGCAGTACTTC. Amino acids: CASSLARPGQGAVEQYF.

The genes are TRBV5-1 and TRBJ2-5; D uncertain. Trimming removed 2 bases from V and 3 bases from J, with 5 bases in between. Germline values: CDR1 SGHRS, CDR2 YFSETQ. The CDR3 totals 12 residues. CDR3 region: CASSFLKETQYF. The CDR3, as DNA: TGCGCCAGCAGCTTCCTTAAAGAGACCCAGTACTTC.

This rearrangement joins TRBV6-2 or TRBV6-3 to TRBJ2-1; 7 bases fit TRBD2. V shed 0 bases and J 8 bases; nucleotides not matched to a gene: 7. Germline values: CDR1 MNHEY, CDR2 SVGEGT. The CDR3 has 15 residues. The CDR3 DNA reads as TGTGCCAGCAGTTACTCTCGGGGGGTCGGCGATGAGCAGTTCTTC. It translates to CASSYSRGVGDEQFF.

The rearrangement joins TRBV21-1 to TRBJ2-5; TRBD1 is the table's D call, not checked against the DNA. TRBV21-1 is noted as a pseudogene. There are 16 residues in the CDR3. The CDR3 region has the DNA TGTGCCAGCAGCACCCGAGGACAGGGTGTGGAAGAGACCCAGTACTTC. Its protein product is CASSTRGQGVEETQYF.

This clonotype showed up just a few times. CDR3 residues: CASSQGWLAGGPYTDTQYF. CDR3 nucleotides: TGCGCCAGCAGCCAAGGATGGCTAGCGGGAGGGCCCTACACAGATACGCAGTATTTT. The chain recombines TRBV4-3 with TRBJ2-3; TRBD2 matches at 12 bases. The germline V gene has CDR1 LGHNA and CDR2 YSLEER. Trimming took 1 base from V and 2 from J; bases not matched to a gene: 10. The CDR3 runs to 19 residues.